One TCR beta chain is described in this entry. In germline, CDR1 is LNHDA, CDR2 SQIVND (reference sequence). There are 15 residues in the CDR3. The J segment lost 7 bases and the V segment lost 3 bases, leaving 6 bases of the junction unmatched. This entry is derived from a study of blood T cell repertoires in COVID-19. Authors' analysis steps: Amplified reference gene primers provided the basis for estimating nucleated cell counts. The table came from immunoSEQ multiplex PCR; TCRdb's copy has only in-frame clones and leaves some out. Clone size and the V and J calls come from that table; the DNA yielded D and trimming. The sample lists 200,000 to 300,000 clones; roughly 83% were seen once.

This receptor was obtained from a man older than 75 with acute or convalescent COVID-19. The sequenced sample was peripheral blood. This rearrangement joins TRBV19 to TRBJ2-3, with 11 bases that match TRBD1. Written as DNA, the CDR3 is TGTGCCAGTAGTATTGGCGGGACAGGGGGGAATACGCAGTATTTT. Protein sequence: CASSIGGTGGNTQYF.